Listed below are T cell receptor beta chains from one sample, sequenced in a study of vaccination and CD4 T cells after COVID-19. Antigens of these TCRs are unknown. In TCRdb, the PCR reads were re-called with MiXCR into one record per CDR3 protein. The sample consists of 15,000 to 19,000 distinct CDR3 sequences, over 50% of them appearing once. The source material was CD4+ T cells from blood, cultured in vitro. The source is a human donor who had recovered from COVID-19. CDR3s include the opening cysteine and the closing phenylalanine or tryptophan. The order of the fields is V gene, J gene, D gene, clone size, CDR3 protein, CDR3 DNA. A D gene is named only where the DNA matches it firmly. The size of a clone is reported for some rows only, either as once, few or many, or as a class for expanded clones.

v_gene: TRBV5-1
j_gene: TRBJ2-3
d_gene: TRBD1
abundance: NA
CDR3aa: CASSVIPGQEDTQYF
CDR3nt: TGCGCCAGCAGCGTGATACCGGGACAGGAAGATACGCAGTATTTT

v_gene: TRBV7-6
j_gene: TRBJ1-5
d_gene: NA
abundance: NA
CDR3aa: CASSLGTGTDQPQHF
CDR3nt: TGTGCCAGCAGCTTGGGTACAGGGACGGATCAGCCCCAGCATTTT

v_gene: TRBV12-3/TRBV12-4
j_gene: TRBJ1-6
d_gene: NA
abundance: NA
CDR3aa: CASSPPGAPYNSPLHF
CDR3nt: TGTGCCAGCAGTCCCCCAGGGGCCCCTTATAATTCACCCCTCCACTTT

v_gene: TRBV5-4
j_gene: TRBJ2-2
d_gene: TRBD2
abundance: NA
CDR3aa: CASRTAGGQTGELFF
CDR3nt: TGTGCCAGCAGAACGGCGGGAGGGCAGACCGGGGAGCTGTTTTTT

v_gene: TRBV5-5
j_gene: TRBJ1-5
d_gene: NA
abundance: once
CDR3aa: CASSLDSLGPQHF
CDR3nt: TGTGCCAGCAGCTTGGACAGCCTTGGGCCCCAGCATTTT

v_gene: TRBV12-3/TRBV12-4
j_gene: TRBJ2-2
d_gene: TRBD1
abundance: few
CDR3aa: CASSPLAGGRVGELFF
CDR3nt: TGTGCCAGCAGTCCCTTAGCAGGGGGACGGGTCGGGGAGCTGTTTTTT

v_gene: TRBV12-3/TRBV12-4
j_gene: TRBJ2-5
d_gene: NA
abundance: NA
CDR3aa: CASSLASLKTQYF
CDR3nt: TGTGCCAGCAGTTTAGCGTCTTTAAAGACCCAGTACTTC

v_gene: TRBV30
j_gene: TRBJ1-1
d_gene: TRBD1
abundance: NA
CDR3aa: CAWRTGNTEAFF
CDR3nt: TGTGCCTGGCGGACAGGGAACACTGAAGCTTTCTTT

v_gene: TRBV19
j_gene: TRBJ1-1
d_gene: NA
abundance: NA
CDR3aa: CASRNTNTEAFF
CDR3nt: TGTGCCAGTCGAAACACCAACACTGAAGCTTTCTTT

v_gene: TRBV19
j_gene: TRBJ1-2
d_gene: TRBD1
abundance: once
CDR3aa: CASSIAGGEGYTF
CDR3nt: TGTGCCAGTAGTATAGCAGGGGGAGAAGGCTACACCTTC

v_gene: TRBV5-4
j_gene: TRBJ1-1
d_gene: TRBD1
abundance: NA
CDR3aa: CASSLGGPGGITEAFF
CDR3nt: TGTGCCAGCAGCTTGGGAGGGCCAGGGGGCATCACTGAAGCTTTCTTT

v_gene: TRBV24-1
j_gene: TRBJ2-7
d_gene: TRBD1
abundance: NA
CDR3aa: CATSDPRTGSSYEQYF
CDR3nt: TGTGCCACCAGTGACCCCCGGACAGGGAGCTCCTACGAGCAGTACTTC

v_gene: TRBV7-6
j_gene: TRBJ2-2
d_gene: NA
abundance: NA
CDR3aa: CASSLAVTGELFF
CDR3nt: TGTGCCAGCAGCTTAGCGGTCACCGGGGAGCTGTTTTTT

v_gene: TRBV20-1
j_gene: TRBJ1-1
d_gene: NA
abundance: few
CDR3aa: CSAVQGGTEAFF
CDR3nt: TGCAGTGCAGTTCAGGGTGGCACTGAAGCTTTCTTT

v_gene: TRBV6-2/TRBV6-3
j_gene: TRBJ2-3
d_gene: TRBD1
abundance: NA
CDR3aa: CASSYQTGGNTDTQYF
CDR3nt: TGTGCCAGCAGTTACCAAACAGGGGGCAACACAGATACGCAGTATTTT

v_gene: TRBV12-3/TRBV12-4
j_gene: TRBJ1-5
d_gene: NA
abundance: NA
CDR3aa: CASSLDVPNQPQHF
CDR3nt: TGTGCCAGCAGTTTAGATGTACCAAATCAGCCCCAGCATTTT

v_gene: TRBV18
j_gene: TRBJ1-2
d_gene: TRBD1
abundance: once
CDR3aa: CASSQNNPGTGGASGYTF
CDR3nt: TGTGCCAGCTCACAAAATAACCCCGGGACAGGGGGCGCGAGTGGCTACACCTTC

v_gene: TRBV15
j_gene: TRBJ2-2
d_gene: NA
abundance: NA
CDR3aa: CATSRVRERNMNTGELFF
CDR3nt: TGTGCCACCAGCAGAGTACGGGAGAGGAATATGAACACCGGGGAGCTGTTTTTT

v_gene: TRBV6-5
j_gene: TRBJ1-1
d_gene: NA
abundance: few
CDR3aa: CASSYSTQMNTEAFF
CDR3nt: TGTGCCAGCAGTTACTCGACACAAATGAACACTGAAGCTTTCTTT

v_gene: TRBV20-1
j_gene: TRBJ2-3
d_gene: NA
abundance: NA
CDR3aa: CSARDLGTDTQYF
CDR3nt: TGCAGTGCTAGAGATCTCGGCACAGATACGCAGTATTTT

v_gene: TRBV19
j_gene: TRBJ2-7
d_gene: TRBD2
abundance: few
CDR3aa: CASSREGTSGYEQYF
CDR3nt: TGTGCCAGTAGTCGGGAGGGGACTAGCGGCTACGAGCAGTACTTC

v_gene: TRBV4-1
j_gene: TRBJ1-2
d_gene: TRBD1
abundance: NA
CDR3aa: CASSQTGTGANGYTF
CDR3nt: TGCGCCAGCAGCCAAACCGGGACAGGGGCGAATGGCTACACCTTC

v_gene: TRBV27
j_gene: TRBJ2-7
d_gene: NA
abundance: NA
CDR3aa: CASSPNRANYRAYEQYF
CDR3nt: TGTGCCAGCAGTCCCAACCGGGCGAATTATAGGGCCTACGAGCAGTACTTC

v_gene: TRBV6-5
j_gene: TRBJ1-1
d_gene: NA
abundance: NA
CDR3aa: CASSYGDVGAFF
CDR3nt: TGTGCCAGCAGTTACGGGGACGTGGGAGCTTTCTTT

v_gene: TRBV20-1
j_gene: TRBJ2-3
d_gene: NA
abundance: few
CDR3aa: CSVKLGGPGTDTQYF
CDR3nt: TGCAGTGTAAAGCTTGGAGGGCCCGGCACAGATACGCAGTATTTT

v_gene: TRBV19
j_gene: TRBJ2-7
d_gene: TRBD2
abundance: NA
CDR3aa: CASSTQRTSGSIYEQYF
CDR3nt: TGTGCCAGTAGTACGCAAAGAACTAGCGGGAGTATCTACGAGCAGTACTTC

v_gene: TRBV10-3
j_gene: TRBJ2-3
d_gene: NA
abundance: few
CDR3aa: CAIGGAGGTDTQYF
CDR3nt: TGTGCCATCGGCGGGGCCGGAGGCACAGATACGCAGTATTTT

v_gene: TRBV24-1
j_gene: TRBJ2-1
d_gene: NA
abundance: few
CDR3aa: CATSGGDSLYNEQFF
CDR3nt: TGTGCCACCAGTGGAGGAGACAGCCTTTACAATGAGCAGTTCTTC

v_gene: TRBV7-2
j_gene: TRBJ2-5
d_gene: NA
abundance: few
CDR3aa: CASSSRGRTEPRGTQYF
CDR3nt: TGTGCCAGCAGCAGCCGGGGCCGGACGGAGCCGAGGGGGACCCAGTACTTC

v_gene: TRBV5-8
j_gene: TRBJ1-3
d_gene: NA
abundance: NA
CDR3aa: CASSFQGSGNTIYF
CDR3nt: TGTGCCAGCAGCTTCCAGGGATCCGGAAACACCATATATTTT

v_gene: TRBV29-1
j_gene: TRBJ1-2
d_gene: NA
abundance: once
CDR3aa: CSVEDPWTNYGYTF
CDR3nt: TGCAGCGTTGAAGATCCGTGGACTAACTATGGCTACACCTTC

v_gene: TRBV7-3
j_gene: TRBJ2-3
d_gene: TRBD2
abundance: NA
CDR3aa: CASSPTLAESTDTQYF
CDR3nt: TGTGCCAGCAGCCCCACCCTAGCGGAAAGCACAGATACGCAGTATTTT

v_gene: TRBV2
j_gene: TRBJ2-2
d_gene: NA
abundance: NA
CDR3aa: CASSEARSTGELFF
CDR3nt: TGTGCCAGCAGTGAAGCGCGTAGCACCGGGGAGCTGTTTTTT

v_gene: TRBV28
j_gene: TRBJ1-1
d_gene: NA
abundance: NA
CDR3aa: CASSLGDSWAEAFF
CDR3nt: TGTGCCAGCAGTTTGGGCGACAGTTGGGCTGAAGCTTTCTTT

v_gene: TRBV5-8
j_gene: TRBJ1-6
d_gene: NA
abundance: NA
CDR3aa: CASSSIPELTGDSPLHF
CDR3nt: TGTGCCAGCAGCTCCATCCCTGAGTTAACGGGAGATTCACCCCTCCACTTT

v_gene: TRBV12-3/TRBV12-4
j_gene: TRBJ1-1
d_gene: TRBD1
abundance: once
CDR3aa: CASVGRGQGNTEAFF
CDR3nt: TGTGCCAGCGTCGGGAGGGGGCAGGGGAACACTGAAGCTTTCTTT

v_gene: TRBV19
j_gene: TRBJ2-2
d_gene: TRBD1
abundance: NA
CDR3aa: CASRRDQGAWAGELFF
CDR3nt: TGTGCCAGTAGGAGGGACCAGGGGGCGTGGGCCGGGGAGCTGTTTTTT

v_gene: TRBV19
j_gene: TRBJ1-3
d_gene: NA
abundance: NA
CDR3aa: CASSPRAARRGDTIYF
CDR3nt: TGTGCCAGTAGCCCCCGGGCTGCCCGTCGCGGGGACACCATATATTTT

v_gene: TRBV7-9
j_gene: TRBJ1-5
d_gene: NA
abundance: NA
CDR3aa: CASSPDRYQPQHF
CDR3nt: TGTGCCAGCAGCCCCGACCGATATCAGCCCCAGCATTTT

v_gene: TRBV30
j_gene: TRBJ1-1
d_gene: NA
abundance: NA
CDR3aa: CAWSPGEANTEAFF
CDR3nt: TGTGCCTGGAGCCCAGGGGAGGCGAACACTGAAGCTTTCTTT

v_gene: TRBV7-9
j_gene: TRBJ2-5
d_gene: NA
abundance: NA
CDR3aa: CASSLGGARETQYF
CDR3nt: TGTGCCAGCAGCTTAGGGGGGGCGCGGGAGACCCAGTACTTC